The rows below give T cell receptor beta chains drawn from one sample of a study of T cell responses to AZD1222 COVID-19 vaccine. This table comes from immunoSEQ multiplex PCR, and its TCRdb copy is limited to in-frame clones, with some not included. Among about 150,000 clones, over 70% were seen once, and the ten largest hold about a tenth. Sequenced material: peripheral blood, taken 28 days after the second AZD1222 dose. The receptors were gathered from an adult who received the AZD1222 COVID-19 vaccine. CDR3s include the opening cysteine and the closing phenylalanine or tryptophan. The D gene is left open where the match is weak.

V	D	J	CDR3
TRBV2	TRBD1	TRBJ1-1	CASSLPDRGVMNTEAFF
TRBV3-1/TRBV3-2	-	TRBJ2-7	CASSHGVHEQYF
TRBV19	TRBD2	TRBJ2-1	CASSTGTSTYNEQFF
TRBV19	-	TRBJ1-4	CASRGKGATNEKLFF
TRBV4-2	-	TRBJ1-5	CASSPGTDRNQPQHF
TRBV29-1	TRBD2	TRBJ2-1	CSVELAGGTLYEQFF
TRBV5-4	-	TRBJ1-1	CASSLAGVPNTEAFF
TRBV12-3/TRBV12-4	-	TRBJ1-5	CASSFSHQPQHF
TRBV11-1	-	TRBJ1-2	CASSLGGRGYGYTF
TRBV12-5	-	TRBJ1-2	CASGQDGTYGYTF
TRBV2	-	TRBJ1-1	CASSGQVYTEAFF
TRBV28	-	TRBJ1-2	CASTDYSPRGYTF
TRBV29-1	TRBD1	TRBJ1-5	CSVGQGEQPQHF
TRBV19	-	TRBJ1-5	CASTPGEVSNQPQHF
TRBV20-1	-	TRBJ1-1	CSVWRNTEAFF
TRBV7-5	-	TRBJ2-2	CARSLLGTVNTGELFF
TRBV19	-	TRBJ2-6	CASRPRGGSGANVLTF
TRBV18	-	TRBJ1-5	CASSQDTYQPQHF
TRBV5-4	TRBD1	TRBJ1-4	CASSASRDRGTNEKLFF
TRBV28	-	TRBJ2-2	CASSRDRDTGELFF
TRBV19	-	TRBJ1-3	CASSIGLTGNTIYF
TRBV7-8	-	TRBJ2-1	CASSPPGGAGYNEQFF
TRBV6-4	-	TRBJ1-1	CATLTENTEAFF